The 8 T cell receptor beta chains below come from one sample, sequenced in a study of blood T cell repertoires in COVID-19. Assay used: immunoSEQ multiplex PCR; TCRdb lists only in-frame clones, some missing. The sample includes approximately 200,000 clones, roughly 82% of them seen just once. Sequenced: PBMCs or T cells enriched from blood (not recorded which). Source of these receptors: a man aged 35 to 55 who had recovered from COVID-19.

The chain employs TRBV3-1 (or the pseudogene TRBV3-2) and TRBJ1-3, with a weak D call TRBD1 (5 bases). The ends were cut back, 4 bases at V and 6 bases at J, with 13 bases in the middle. The CDR3 has 14 residues. Germline V gives CDR1 LGHDT, CDR2 YNNKEL (reference sequence). DNA of the CDR3: TGTGCCAGCAGCCTACCCGGGGGATTAAACACCATATATTTT. Its protein is CASSLPGGLNTIYF.

The table lists this clone with a count of one. The chain uses TRBV2 and TRBJ2-5, with D possibly TRBD1 on 7 matching bases. The germline V gene has CDR1 SNHLY and CDR2 FYNNEI. The CDR3 extends over 13 amino acids. V was pared by 5 bases and J by 5 bases, with 12 bases between. The CDR3 sequence is CASSSTGRETQYF. As DNA, the CDR3 is TGTGCCAGCAGTTCGACAGGGAGGGAGACCCAGTACTTC.

The chain carries TRBV6-5 and TRBJ1-2; TRBD1 is a possible D gene (5 bases). Trimming removed 8 bases at V and 3 bases at J, with 19 bases between. Germline loops: CDR1 MNHEY, CDR2 SVGAGI. This CDR3 spans 15 amino acids. CDR3 loop: CASQPGGSSHYGYTF. CDR3 DNA sequence: TGTGCCAGCCAACCGGGGGGGAGTTCGCACTATGGCTACACCTTC.

The rearrangement joins TRBV7-2 to TRBJ2-2; 9 positions agree with TRBD2. Germline trimming cut 5 bases from V and 8 bases from J; bases unmatched to any gene: 6. CDR1 and CDR2 (germline): SGHTA, FQGNSA. The CDR3 length is 14 residues. This CDR3 reads CASSPSGRSGELFF. Written as DNA, the CDR3 is TGTGCCAGCAGCCCCAGCGGGAGGTCAGGGGAGCTGTTTTTT.

This clone was observed a handful of times. V usage is TRBV10-3 and J usage is TRBJ2-1; 11 bases are shared with TRBD2. With V trimmed by 6 bases and J by 2 bases, 6 bases remained unmatched. CDR1 ENHRY and CDR2 SYGVKD come from the germline V gene. The CDR3 covers 16 residues. CDR3 DNA sequence: TGTGCCATCAGGATGACTAGCGGGACTCCCTACAATGAGCAGTTCTTC. It translates to CAIRMTSGTPYNEQFF.

The gene calls are TRBV18 and TRBJ1-2; unclear D gene. CDR3 length equals 14 residues. Per the germline V gene, CDR1 is KGHSH and CDR2 is LQKENI. The ends were cut back, 5 bases at V and 4 bases at J, with 14 bases in the middle. The CDR3: CASSISTESYGYTF. The CDR3 DNA sequence: TGTGCCAGCTCAATTTCGACGGAGAGCTATGGCTACACCTTC.

V and J are TRBV5-1 and TRBJ2-5, with TRBD2 as a possible D gene (5 bases). The germline gives CDR1 SGHRS, CDR2 YFSETQ. The ends were cut back, 4 bases at V and 5 bases at J, with 18 bases in the middle. The CDR3 has 15 residues. CDR3 residues: CASSLATTRLETQYF. The CDR3 DNA reads TGCGCCAGCAGCCTCGCTACAACTAGGCTGGAGACCCAGTACTTC.

This clone has a handful of counts. This chain joins TRBV28 and TRBJ1-2, with D hard to call. Looked up from germline, CDR1 is MDHEN and CDR2 is SYDVKM. Deletions cut 5 bases from V and 6 bases from J, with 4 bases between. The CDR3 loop spans 10 amino acids. The CDR3 coding sequence is TGTGCCAGCAGTCAGGATGGCTACACCTTC. It codes for CASSQDGYTF.